The 20 T cell receptor beta chains in this list originate from one sample, sequenced in a study of blood T cell dynamics during melanoma immunotherapy. Time point denoted: pre-treatment baseline. The assay was immunoSEQ multiplex PCR, and TCRdb's table has in-frame clones only and misses some. The data contain around 11,000 clones, around four fifths of them singletons. Sequences were derived from blood, sampled from a patient treated with checkpoint blockade. The receptors stem from a human donor with melanoma.

This clone was observed a handful of times. The chain has TRBV5-1 and TRBJ2-1, with 8 bases identical to TRBD2. The germline CDR1 and CDR2 sequences are SGHRS and YFSETQ. This CDR3 is 15 amino acids long. V was clipped by 5 bases and J by 5 bases; unmatched bases: 9. The DNA of the CDR3 is TGCGCCAGCAGTCGCGAGCGGGGGCAGAACAATGAGCAGTTCTTC. This translates into CASSRERGQNNEQFF.

This chain uses TRBV11-2 with TRBJ1-2; 7 bases match TRBD1. The germline V gene has CDR1 SGHAT and CDR2 FQNNGV. This CDR3 has 13 residues. The trim removed 1 base at V and 8 bases at J, leaving 4 bases unmatched. The CDR3 region is CASSLAGGNGYTF. CDR3 nucleotides: TGTGCCAGCAGCTTAGCAGGGGGGAACGGCTACACCTTC.

The chain joins TRBV5-1 to TRBJ2-7; TRBD1 matches 10 bases. This CDR3 comprises 16 residues. From germline, CDR1 is SGHRS and CDR2 YFSETQ. Losses at the gene ends were 4 bases for V and 6 bases for J; bases not matched to a gene: 13. CDR3 in amino acids: CASSLGTGAPSGEQYF. DNA for the CDR3: TGCGCCAGCAGCCTCGGGACAGGGGCCCCCTCCGGCGAGCAGTACTTC.

The gene calls are TRBV5-6 and TRBJ1-2; D is possibly TRBD1 (5 bases). Germline CDR1 SGHDT, CDR2 YYEEEE. The V and J ends lost 4 bases and 4 bases respectively, with 17 bases between them. CDR3 size: 15 residues. The CDR3 protein is CASSGGRRGSYGYTF. The CDR3 nucleotides are TGTGCCAGCAGCGGGGGACGGCGGGGTAGCTATGGCTACACCTTC.

This clone showed up just a few times. The V gene is TRBV7-3, the J gene TRBJ1-5; 7 nucleotides agree with TRBD1. V was clipped by 4 bases and J by 6 bases; unmatched bases: 3. Germline V CDR1 and CDR2: SGHTA, FQGTGA. The CDR3 sequence is 13 residues long. In DNA form, the CDR3 reads TGTGCCAGCAGCTCGCAGGGGGGTCAGCCCCAGCATTTT. It yields the protein CASSSQGGQPQHF.

The V and J genes are TRBV7-9 and TRBJ2-1, with 12 bases aligning to TRBD1. V shed 5 bases, J shed 2 bases, and the junction held 4 bases outside the gene matches. Germline V gives CDR1 SEHNR, CDR2 FQNEAQ (reference sequence). The CDR3 has 16 residues. The CDR3 DNA reads as TGTGCCAGCAGCAAGGGACAGGGGGCCCCCTACAATGAGCAGTTCTTC. Translated, it gives CASSKGQGAPYNEQFF.

This clone was counted only a few times. The chain couples TRBV29-1 to TRBJ2-3; D gene ambiguous. Between the trimmed V and J ends, which lost 6 bases and 5 bases, there was a span of 6 bases. The CDR3 has 10 residues. Germline V lookup: CDR1 SQVTM, CDR2 ANQGSEA. CDR3 loop: CSVAVDTQYF. The DNA for the CDR3 is TGCAGCGTGGCAGTAGATACGCAGTATTTT.

The chain joins TRBV2 to TRBJ2-2; TRBD2 aligns across 11 bases. The germline CDR1 and CDR2 sequences are SNHLY and FYNNEI. The CDR3 length is 17 residues. Trimming cost V 2 bases and J 3 bases; bases outside gene matches: 5. The CDR3 DNA reads as TGTGCCAGCAGTGAAATAGCGGGAGGGTTGTACACCGGGGAGCTGTTTTTT. This encodes CASSEIAGGLYTGELFF.

V is TRBV29-1 and J is TRBJ1-1; 8 bases match TRBD1. The CDR3 contains 13 residues. Germline V lookup: CDR1 SQVTM, CDR2 ANQGSEA. J was trimmed by 2 bases and V by 6 bases; bases with no gene match: 5. The CDR3 DNA sequence: TGCAGCGTAAAAGGACAGGGAAACACTGAAGCTTTCTTT. The encoded protein is CSVKGQGNTEAFF.

The chain couples TRBV2 to TRBJ1-5, with D perhaps matching TRBD1 (6 bases). Trimming took 7 bases from V and 5 from J, leaving 12 bases between them. CDR1 and CDR2 from the germline V gene are SNHLY and FYNNEI. CDR3 length: 13 residues. The CDR3 region is CASTQQGHQPQHF. DNA for the CDR3: TGTGCCAGCACCCAACAGGGACATCAGCCCCAGCATTTT. Together with reference TRBV2 and TRBJ1-5, the CDR3 gives the full variable domain: EPEVTQTPSHQVTQMGQEVILRCVPISNHLYFYWYRQILGQKVEFLVSFYNNEISEKSEIFDDQFSVERPDGSNFTLKIRSTKLEDSAMYFCASTQQGHQPQHFGDGTRLSIL.

The chain recombines TRBV6-1 with TRBJ2-7, with D possibly being TRBD1 (8 bases). The CDR3 consists of 16 residues. The germline V gene has CDR1 MNHNS and CDR2 SASEGT. V lost 0 bases and J 2 bases, leaving 14 bases between the germline ends. The CDR3 here is CASSEASGTGPYEQYV. Written as DNA, the CDR3 is TGTGCCAGCAGTGAAGCGAGCGGGACAGGTCCCTACGAGCAGTACGTC.

The chain employs TRBV28 and TRBJ1-2; D uncertain. The CDR3 has 14 amino acids. Germline V CDR1 and CDR2: MDHEN, SYDVKM. V was pared by 7 bases and J by 5 bases, with 17 bases between. CDR3 DNA sequence: TGTGCCAGCATCAGCTCGTCGCCAGGTTATGGCTACACCTTC. Its translation is CASISSSPGYGYTF.

This chain joins TRBV13 and TRBJ2-2; D tentatively fits TRBD1 or TRBD2 (5 bases each). With 2 bases removed from V and 5 bases from J, the gap between germline ends came to 12 bases. The V gene's germline CDR1 is PRHDT and CDR2 FYEKMQ (reference sequence). The CDR3 consists of 15 residues. The CDR3 bases are TGTGCCAGCAGCTTATACGGGGCTGGGACCGGGGAGCTGTTTTTT. It encodes CASSLYGAGTGELFF. Complete variable domain (other parts from reference TRBV13 and TRBJ2-2): AAGVIQSPRHLIKEKRETATLKCYPIPRHDTVYWYQQGPGQDPQFLISFYEKMQSDKGSIPDRFSAQQFSDYHSELNMSSLELGDSALYFCASSLYGAGTGELFFGEGSRLTVL.

This rearrangement joins TRBV4-2 to TRBJ1-1; no firm D call. Germline values: CDR1 LGHNA, CDR2 YNFKEQ. The CDR3 is 16 residues long. V lost 0 bases, J lost 0 bases, and 11 bases lay in between. The CDR3 here is CASSQEGTNMNTEAFF. The DNA for the CDR3 is TGTGCCAGCAGCCAAGAAGGAACAAATATGAACACTGAAGCTTTCTTT.

The rearrangement links TRBV4-2 to TRBJ1-6; D remains ambiguous. V was clipped by 1 base and J by 2 bases, with 6 bases between them. The CDR3 has 15 residues. From germline, CDR1 is LGHNA and CDR2 YNFKEQ. The CDR3 region is CASSQGSTYNSPLHF. The CDR3 nucleotides read TGTGCCAGCAGCCAAGGCAGCACCTATAATTCACCCCTCCACTTT.

V and J are TRBV7-3 and TRBJ1-2, with 7 bases lining up with TRBD1. Germline CDR1 and CDR2: SGHTA and FQGTGA. The CDR3 length is 16 residues. The V and J ends lost 1 base and 3 bases, in that order; junction bases with no gene match: 8. Written as DNA, the CDR3 is TGTGCCAGCAGCTTAAGGGGGGACAGTCCCTACTATGGCTACACCTTC. Encoded protein: CASSLRGDSPYYGYTF.

This chain links TRBV11-2 with TRBJ1-2; unclear D gene. This CDR3 contains 12 residues. The V and J ends lost 1 base and 14 bases respectively, with 14 bases between them. Germline V gene sequence: CDR1 SGHAT, CDR2 FQNNGV. In DNA, the CDR3 is TGTGCCAGCAGCTTAGGGCGAGACACGCTTACCTTC. Translated: CASSLGRDTLTF.

The chain is built from TRBV18 and TRBJ1-6; 11 bases are shared with TRBD1. Trimming removed 3 bases from V and 9 bases from J; junction bases left unmatched: 1. The germline CDR1 and CDR2 sequences are KGHSH and LQKENI. CDR3 size: 14 residues. The CDR3 DNA sequence: TGTGCCAGCTCACCCGGGACAGGGGGTTCACCCCTCCACTTT. Amino acid sequence: CASSPGTGGSPLHF.

This sequence joins TRBV21-1 and TRBJ1-3; the table's TRBD1 call for D was not verified on the DNA. TRBV21-1 is listed as a pseudogene. This CDR3 is built from 18 residues. As DNA, the CDR3 is TGTGCCAGCAGCAAAGGACAGGGACCCCGCTCGGGCGGAAACACCATATATTTT. This gives the protein CASSKGQGPRSGGNTIYF.

The V gene is TRBV19, the J gene TRBJ2-5; D is unresolved. The CDR3 has 12 amino acids. Germline V gives CDR1 LNHDA, CDR2 SQIVND (reference sequence). V lost 4 bases and J 5 bases, leaving 8 bases between the germline ends. The CDR3 loop reads CASSNPPETQYF. The CDR3 DNA sequence: TGTGCCAGTAGTAATCCCCCGGAGACCCAGTACTTC.